This T cell receptor beta chain comes out of a study of T cells after yellow fever vaccination. Whole-study findings and limits: Weaker, the secondary response peaked sooner, at day 5 versus 15. FACS-sorted repertoires could contain abundant clonotypes contaminating from the bulk population.

This clonotype was counted only a few times. Its antigen is currently unknown. V was clipped by 1 base and J by 7 bases; unmatched bases: 9. CDR1 LNHNV and CDR2 YYDKDF come from the germline V gene (reference sequence). The CDR3 extends over 15 amino acids. TCRdb called the 5' RACE reads again in MiXCR, with one record for every CDR3 protein. The table records a few hundred thousand distinct CDR3 sequences, 6.5% to 8.5% of them present only once. V usage is TRBV15 and J usage is TRBJ2-7; 8 bases align to TRBD2. The origin of this receptor is a young man who received the YFV17D yellow fever vaccine. The specimen comprised CD4+ T cells sorted from PBMCs, sampled 15 days after the yellow fever booster vaccination. The CDR3 DNA sequence: TGTGCCACCAGCAGAGTGGGCAGCGCGGGGGGAGAGCAGTACTTC. Translating it yields CATSRVGSAGGEQYF.